The 26 T cell receptor beta chains given below trace back to one sample, sequenced in a study of early T cells in non-severe SARS-CoV-2 infection. TCRdb processed the 5' RACE reads anew with MiXCR; each CDR3 protein has one entry. The table lists roughly 63,000 distinct CDR3 sequences, about 11% of them singletons. The sequences come from whole blood, collected at baseline. The source of these receptors is an adult who was a healthcare worker with PCR-confirmed SARS-CoV-2 infection or an uninfected control (not recorded which). The donor label of this sample is uncertain.

This chain uses TRBV12-3 or TRBV12-4 with TRBJ2-3, with 7 bases lining up with TRBD1. The V gene end was trimmed by 7 bases and the J gene end by 5 bases; junction bases not matched to a gene: 15. There are 16 residues in the CDR3. The CDR3 DNA sequence: TGTGCCAGCACCGAAACTAGACAGGGATTAGGAGATACGCAGTATTTT. Amino acids: CASTETRQGLGDTQYF.

The chain recombines TRBV3-1 with TRBJ2-1; weak D call: TRBD1 (5 bases). V was pared by 0 bases and J by 6 bases, with 18 bases between. This CDR3 is built from 17 residues. Germline CDR1 LGHDT, CDR2 YNNKEL (reference sequence). CDR3 in amino acids: CASSQDLAGKGSNEQFF. The CDR3 nucleotides read TGTGCCAGCAGCCAAGATCTTGCAGGGAAAGGTAGCAATGAGCAGTTCTTC.

This chain uses TRBV20-1 with TRBJ1-2; possible D gene TRBD1, 5 bases. The germline V and J ends were trimmed by 7 bases and 4 bases, with 31 bases remaining between them. Per the germline V gene, CDR1 is DFQATT and CDR2 is SNEGSKA (reference sequence). The CDR3 totals 18 residues. The CDR3 here is CSVPNREGESINSYGYTF. The CDR3 DNA reads TGCAGTGTTCCCAACCGGGAAGGGGAATCAATCAACAGCTATGGCTACACCTTC.

The chain has TRBV20-1 and TRBJ2-3; D is undetermined. V was cut by 5 bases and J by 2 bases, with 8 bases left in between. Germline CDR1 reads DFQATT; CDR2 reads SNEGSKA (reference sequence). The CDR3 is made up of 12 amino acids. DNA for the CDR3: TGCAGTGCTCCAGCCACCACAGATACGCAGTATTTT. Its translation is CSAPATTDTQYF.

This rearrangement joins TRBV7-9 to TRBJ1-2, with 7 bases aligning to TRBD1. Losses at the gene ends were 3 bases for V and 8 bases for J; bases not matched to a gene: 6. The CDR3 has 13 amino acids. Germline V gene sequence: CDR1 SEHNR, CDR2 FQNEAQ (reference sequence). CDR3 coding DNA: TGTGCCAGCAGCTTTGACAGGGCTAGGGGCTACACCTTC. The encoded protein is CASSFDRARGYTF.

The chain uses TRBV12-3 or TRBV12-4 and TRBJ1-1, with D perhaps matching TRBD1 (6 bases). Trimming left V 5 bases short and J 6 bases short, with 16 bases between. This CDR3 spans 14 amino acids. The CDR3 sequence is CASSEGQGYAEAFF. In DNA, the CDR3 is TGTGCCAGCAGTGAGGGCCAGGGGTATGCTGAAGCTTTCTTT.

This clonotype was counted only a few times. The V call is TRBV6-4, the J call TRBJ2-2; D possibly corresponds to TRBD1 (5 bases). Trimming stripped 6 bases from V and 3 bases from J, with 17 bases between. This CDR3 comprises 16 residues. Germline V CDR1 and CDR2: MRHNA, SNTAGT. The DNA for the CDR3 is TGTGCCAGCAGCCATACTTTTAAGACAGACACCGGGGAGCTGTTTTTT. Its translation is CASSHTFKTDTGELFF.

This clonotype was detected many times. The rearrangement uses TRBV11-2 and TRBJ2-5; D remains ambiguous. With 4 bases removed from V and 1 base from J, the gap between germline ends came to 1 base. There are 11 residues in the CDR3. Germline values: CDR1 SGHAT, CDR2 FQNNGV. The CDR3 here is CASSSQETQYF. For the CDR3, the DNA is TGTGCCAGCAGCTCCCAAGAGACCCAGTACTTC.

This clonotype came up a few times. The chain joins TRBV9 to TRBJ2-3, with a tentative D call TRBD1 (6 bases). CDR3 length: 15 residues. The V end was cut by 4 bases, the J end by 1 base, with 13 bases between. Germline assignment: CDR1 SGDLS and CDR2 YYNGEE. The CDR3 DNA reads TGTGCCAGCAGCACCACAGGGCGACGCACAGATACGCAGTATTTT. Its translation: CASSTTGRRTDTQYF.

This chain uses TRBV7-8 with TRBJ2-3; 10 nucleotides agree with TRBD2. There are 18 residues in the CDR3. Germline CDR1 and CDR2: SGHVS and FQNEAQ. V gave up 1 base and J gave up 0 bases; unmatched junction bases: 7. CDR3 nucleotide sequence: TGTGCCAGCAGCTTAGGTTTTGCAGCGGGGGGGAGCACAGATACGCAGTATTTT. It specifies CASSLGFAAGGSTDTQYF.

This clonotype was seen at least ten times. This chain connects TRBV7-6 to TRBJ1-3; TRBD1 might be the D (6 bases). The CDR3 runs to 15 residues. CDR1 and CDR2 from the germline V gene are SGHVS and FNYEAQ. Deletions cut 1 base from V and 5 bases from J, with 12 bases between. For the CDR3, the DNA is TGTGCCAGCAGCTTAGAGGCCCAGGGGAGAAACACCATATATTTT. This sequence encodes CASSLEAQGRNTIYF.

CDR3 DNA: TGTGCCAGCAGTCTACAGGGGGCAAGAGAAAACACCATATATTTT. Its translation: CASSLQGARENTIYF. The chain joins TRBV12-3 or TRBV12-4 to TRBJ1-3, with 9 bases matching TRBD1. The CDR3 is 15 residues long. V lost 5 bases, J lost 6 bases, and 8 bases stayed unmatched.

The chain recombines TRBV19 with TRBJ2-1; D tentatively fits TRBD1 or TRBD2 (5 bases each). The germline CDR1 and CDR2 sequences are LNHDA and SQIVND (reference sequence). The V end lost 5 bases, the J end lost 0 bases, and 14 bases lay between the germline ends. There are 16 residues in the CDR3. The CDR3 DNA sequence: TGTGCCAGTAGTTCTAGGGACGGTAGCTCCTACAATGAGCAGTTCTTC. It specifies CASSSRDGSSYNEQFF. The full variable domain, with the rest looked up from reference TRBV19 and TRBJ2-1, is DGGITQSPKYLFRKEGQNVTLSCEQNLNHDAMYWYRQDPGQGLRLIYYSQIVNDFQKGDIAEGYSVSREKKESFPLTVTSAQKNPTAFYLCASSSRDGSSYNEQFFGPGTRLTVL.

The chain has TRBV10-3 and TRBJ2-3; D is perhaps TRBD1 (7 bases). V dropped 2 bases and J dropped 0 bases, with 15 bases sitting between them. Germline values: CDR1 ENHRY, CDR2 SYGVKD. CDR3 size: 17 residues. As DNA, the CDR3 is TGTGCCATCAGTGAGCCGCGGGACAGCCCAAGCACAGATACGCAGTATTTT. This encodes CAISEPRDSPSTDTQYF.

The chain combines TRBV6-1 with TRBJ1-2; D may be TRBD1 (5 bases). The V gene lost 4 bases and the J gene lost 0 bases, with 12 bases spanning the gap. The CDR3 runs 15 residues. Germline CDR1 MNHNS, CDR2 SASEGT. The CDR3 spells CASSAGTEANYGYTF. The CDR3 nucleotides are TGTGCCAGCAGTGCAGGGACCGAGGCTAACTATGGCTACACCTTC.

In its sample, this clonotype was seen many times. V is TRBV3-1 and J is TRBJ1-5; D gene ambiguous. The CDR3 is made up of 15 amino acids. V was clipped by 0 bases and J by 0 bases, with 6 bases between them. Germline V gives CDR1 LGHDT, CDR2 YNNKEL (reference sequence). Here the CDR3 reads CASSQDLASNQPQHF. The CDR3 region has the DNA TGTGCCAGCAGCCAAGACCTGGCTAGCAATCAGCCCCAGCATTTT.

This clonotype was detected a few times. The CDR3 sequence: CASSARRSYNSPLHF. CDR3 sequence (DNA): TGTGCCAGCAGCGCACGGAGGTCCTATAATTCACCCCTCCACTTT. The chain has TRBV6-6 and TRBJ1-6; D ambiguous. Germline-derived CDR1 and CDR2 are MNHNY and SVGAGI (reference sequence). The V end was cut by 6 bases, the J end by 1 base, with 10 bases between. The CDR3 runs 15 residues.

This clonotype was detected a few times. The chain recombines TRBV6-1 with TRBJ2-7; the match to TRBD2 covers 13 bases. Trimming at V came to 2 bases and at J to 5 bases, leaving 3 bases not matched to a gene. Germline V CDR1 and CDR2: MNHNS, SASEGT. The CDR3 has 15 residues. Here the CDR3 DNA reads TGTGCCAGCAGTGAATTCGGGACTAGCGGGGACGAGCAGTACGTC. It translates to CASSEFGTSGDEQYV.

This clonotype was detected only a few times. The rearrangement links TRBV3-1 to TRBJ2-5; D is uncertain. Germline values: CDR1 LGHDT, CDR2 YNNKEL (reference sequence). The length of the CDR3 is 12 residues. Trimming cost V 1 base and J 5 bases, with 5 bases left between them. The CDR3 sequence: CASSQGSETQYF. The CDR3 nucleotides are TGTGCCAGCAGCCAAGGGTCGGAGACCCAGTACTTC.

In its sample, this clonotype is medium-sized. V usage is TRBV3-1 and J usage is TRBJ2-4, with D possibly called TRBD1 or TRBD2 (6 bases each). Trimming took 1 base from V and 1 from J, leaving 14 bases between them. The CDR3 is 17 amino acids. CDR1 is LGHDT, CDR2 YNNKEL, per germline (reference sequence). The CDR3 coding sequence is TGTGCCAGCAGCCAAGGCCGGGGGCACGCGGCCAAAAACATTCAGTACTTC. This encodes CASSQGRGHAAKNIQYF.

At least ten counts were recorded for this clonotype. The chain carries TRBV2 and TRBJ2-7, with 12 positions matching TRBD2. CDR1 is SNHLY and CDR2 is FYNNEI in the germline V gene. The trim removed 6 bases at V and 4 bases at J, leaving 7 bases unmatched. The CDR3 is made up of 15 amino acids. Here the CDR3 DNA reads TGTGCCAGCAGAAAGACTAGCGGGGGCCATTACGAGCAGTACGTC. It codes for CASRKTSGGHYEQYV.

This clonotype occurred a few times. This chain connects TRBV7-2 to TRBJ1-2; no reliable D call. The V gene's germline CDR1 is SGHTA and CDR2 FQGNSA. Trimming shortened V by 2 bases and J by 2 bases, and 15 bases separated the two germline ends. The CDR3 covers 16 residues. CDR3 in amino acids: CASSLLFGYRNYGYTF. The CDR3 DNA reads TGTGCCAGCAGCTTATTGTTTGGGTATCGAAACTATGGCTACACCTTC.

J is TRBJ2-3 and V is TRBV11-2; 8 nucleotides align to TRBD1. Germline V lookup: CDR1 SGHAT, CDR2 FQNNGV. The junction had 10 bases not matched to a gene; V was cut back by 1 base and J by 1 base. The CDR3 spans 18 residues. CDR3 sequence (DNA): TGTGCCAGCAGCTTAGCCCCGAGACAGGGGTTTCGCACAGATACGCAGTATTTT. It is translated as CASSLAPRQGFRTDTQYF. Supplemented by reference TRBV11-2 and TRBJ2-3, the full variable domain reads EAGVAQSPRYKIIEKRQSVAFWCNPISGHATLYWYQQILGQGPKLLIQFQNNGVVDDSQLPKDRFSAERLKGVDSTLKIQPAKLEDSAVYLCASSLAPRQGFRTDTQYFGPGTRLTVL.

This clonotype was observed at least ten times. The chain uses TRBV9 and TRBJ2-5; 8 nucleotides align to TRBD1. The CDR3 is made up of 16 amino acids. The V and J ends lost 3 bases and 6 bases, in that order; junction bases with no gene match: 13. In germline, CDR1 is SGDLS, CDR2 YYNGEE. This chain's CDR3 is CASSGTRDRSEQTQYF. CDR3 coding DNA: TGTGCCAGCAGCGGGACCCGGGACAGGAGTGAACAGACCCAGTACTTC.

This clonotype was recorded a few times. This chain links TRBV9 with TRBJ1-2; no definite D call. This CDR3 spans 11 amino acids. The germline CDR1 and CDR2 sequences are SGDLS and YYNGEE. V dropped 3 bases and J dropped 5 bases, with 5 bases sitting between them. This CDR3 reads CASSDAYGYTF. Written as DNA, the CDR3 is TGTGCCAGCAGCGACGCTTATGGCTACACCTTC.

There are a few counts of this clonotype. CDR3 sequence (DNA): TGTGCCAGCAGTCCCCGGAGGCGGGACGGAGTTAACTATGGCTACACCTTC. Residues: CASSPRRRDGVNYGYTF. The rearrangement joins TRBV27 to TRBJ1-2, with D perhaps TRBD1 (5 bases). CDR3 length: 17 amino acids. V lost 5 bases and J 1 base, leaving 20 bases between the germline ends. Germline CDR1 and CDR2: MNHEY and SMNVEV (reference sequence).